One sample yielded the 7 T cell receptor beta chains listed below, sequenced in a study of blood T cell repertoires in COVID-19. Assay used: immunoSEQ multiplex PCR; TCRdb lists only in-frame clones, some missing. The data contain around 250,000 clones, around 87% of them seen just once; the ten biggest clones take up 3.6%. The sample consisted of peripheral blood. Receptor source: a man between 18 and 29 years old with active or convalescent COVID-19.

J is TRBJ2-7 and V is TRBV6-5; a weak D match, TRBD2 (6 bases). Looked up from germline, CDR1 is MNHEY and CDR2 is SVGAGI. The CDR3 has 15 residues. The V end was cut by 8 bases, the J end by 7 bases, with 24 bases between. The CDR3 loop reads CASQAPTGAAGEQYF. The CDR3 coding sequence is TGTGCCAGCCAGGCGCCCACTGGGGCCGCGGGGGAGCAGTACTTC.

This rearrangement joins TRBV5-1 to TRBJ1-2; TRBD1 matches 9 bases. CDR1 SGHRS and CDR2 YFSETQ come from the germline V gene. The CDR3 totals 14 residues. V gave up 0 bases and J gave up 4 bases; unmatched junction bases: 1. The DNA of the CDR3 is TGCGCCAGCAGCTTGGAGGACAGGGGCTATGGCTACACCTTC. This gives the protein CASSLEDRGYGYTF. Using reference TRBV5-1 and TRBJ1-2 for the parts outside the CDR3, the full variable domain is KAGVTQTPRYLIKTRGQQVTLSCSPISGHRSVSWYQQTPGQGLQFLFEYFSETQRNKGNFPGRFSGRQFSNSRSEMNVSTLELGDSALYLCASSLEDRGYGYTFGSGTRLTVV.

The chain uses TRBV6-1 and TRBJ2-7; 10 bases line up with TRBD1. This CDR3 contains 15 residues. After removal of 3 bases from V and 3 bases from J, the junction contained 5 bases not matched to a gene. Germline CDR1 MNHNS, CDR2 SASEGT. This CDR3 reads CASSEGQGILYEQYF. CDR3 DNA: TGTGCCAGCAGTGAGGGACAGGGGATTCTCTACGAGCAGTACTTC.

This clone is a singleton in its sample. The chain is built from TRBV5-4 and TRBJ1-2, with a tentative D call TRBD1 (5 bases). V was shortened by 9 bases and J by 8 bases, with 20 bases between the two germline ends. The CDR3 has 13 amino acids. Germline V gene sequence: CDR1 SGHNT, CDR2 YYREEE (reference sequence). In DNA form, the CDR3 reads TGTGCCACTCTAGGTGGGGGGTTTAGCGGCTACACCTTC. Encoded protein: CATLGGGFSGYTF.

CDR3 sequence (DNA): TGCGCCAGCAGCCCCGGGACAGGGGCTCCAAATTCACCCCTCCACTTT. Translation: CASSPGTGAPNSPLHF. The chain carries TRBV5-1 and TRBJ1-6; 10 bases map to TRBD1. The germline V gene encodes CDR1 SGHRS and CDR2 YFSETQ. V lost 4 bases to trimming and J lost 7 bases; unmatched junction nucleotides: 8. This CDR3 is 16 amino acids long.

The J gene is TRBJ2-5, the V gene TRBV6-5, with 9 bases matching TRBD1. The trim removed 0 bases at V and 1 base at J, leaving 3 bases unmatched. Germline CDR1 reads MNHEY; CDR2 reads SVGAGI. This CDR3 is built from 16 residues. CDR3 DNA: TGTGCCAGCAGTTACTCGGGGACAGGGTCCCAAGAGACCCAGTACTTC. The encoded protein is CASSYSGTGSQETQYF.

The sample holds one count of this clone. The V gene is TRBV9, the J gene TRBJ2-5; weak D call: TRBD1 (6 bases). Per germline, CDR1 SGDLS and CDR2 YYNGEE. Deletions cut 4 bases from V and 4 bases from J, with 11 bases between. This CDR3 has 13 residues. CDR3 sequence (DNA): TGTGCCAGCAGCCCCACCAGGGGAGAGACCCAGTACTTC. Protein product: CASSPTRGETQYF.